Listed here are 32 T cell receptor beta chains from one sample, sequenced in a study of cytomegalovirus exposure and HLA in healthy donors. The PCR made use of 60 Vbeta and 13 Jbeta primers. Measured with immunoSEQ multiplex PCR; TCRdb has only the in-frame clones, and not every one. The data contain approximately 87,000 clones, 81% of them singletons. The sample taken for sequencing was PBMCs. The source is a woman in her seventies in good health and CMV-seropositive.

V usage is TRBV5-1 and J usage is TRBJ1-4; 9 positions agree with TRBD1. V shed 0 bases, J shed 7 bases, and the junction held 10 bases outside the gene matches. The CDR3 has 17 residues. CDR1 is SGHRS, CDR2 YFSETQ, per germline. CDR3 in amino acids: CASSLATPGQGREKLFF. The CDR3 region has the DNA TGCGCCAGCAGCTTGGCAACCCCGGGACAGGGACGTGAAAAACTGTTTTTT.

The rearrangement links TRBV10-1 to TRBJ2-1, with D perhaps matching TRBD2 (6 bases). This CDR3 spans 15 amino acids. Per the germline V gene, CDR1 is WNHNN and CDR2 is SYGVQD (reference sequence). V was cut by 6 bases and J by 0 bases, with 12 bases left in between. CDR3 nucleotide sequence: TGCGCCAGCAGCGGGGGTCCGAGCTCCTACAATGAGCAGTTCTTC. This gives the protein CASSGGPSSYNEQFF.

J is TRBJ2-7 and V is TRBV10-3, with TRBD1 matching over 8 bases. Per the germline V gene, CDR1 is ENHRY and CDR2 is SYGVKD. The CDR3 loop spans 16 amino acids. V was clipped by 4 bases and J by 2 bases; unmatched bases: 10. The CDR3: CAISGGTGTGTYEQYF. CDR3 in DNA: TGTGCCATCAGTGGGGGGACCGGGACAGGCACCTACGAGCAGTACTTC.

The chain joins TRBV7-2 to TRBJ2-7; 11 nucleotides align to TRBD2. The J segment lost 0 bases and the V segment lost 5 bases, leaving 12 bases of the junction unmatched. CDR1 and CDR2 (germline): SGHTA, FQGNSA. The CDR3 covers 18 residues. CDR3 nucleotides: TGTGCCAGCAGCAACGATGCCACTCTAGCGGGAGGCTCCTACGAGCAGTACTTC. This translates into CASSNDATLAGGSYEQYF.

The CDR3 loop reads CAWSASGRMNTEAFF. The CDR3 region has the DNA TGTGCCTGGAGTGCGTCAGGCCGAATGAACACTGAAGCTTTCTTT. The rearrangement uses TRBV30 and TRBJ1-1; D remains unclear. The CDR3 is made up of 15 amino acids. V lost 1 base to trimming and J lost 0 bases, with 12 bases between them. The germline gives CDR1 GTSNPN, CDR2 SVGIG (reference sequence).

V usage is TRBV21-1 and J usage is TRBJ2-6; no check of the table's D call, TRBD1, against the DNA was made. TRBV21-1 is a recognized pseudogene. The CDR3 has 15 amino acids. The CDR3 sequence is CAIRTGAAGANVLTF. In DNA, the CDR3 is TGTGCCATCAGGACAGGGGCGGCCGGGGCCAACGTCCTGACTTTC.

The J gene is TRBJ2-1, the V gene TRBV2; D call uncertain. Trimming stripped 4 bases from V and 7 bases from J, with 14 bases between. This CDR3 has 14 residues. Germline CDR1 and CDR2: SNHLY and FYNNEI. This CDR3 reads CASSAMQARNEQFF. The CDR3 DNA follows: TGTGCCAGCAGTGCTATGCAGGCCAGGAATGAGCAGTTCTTC.

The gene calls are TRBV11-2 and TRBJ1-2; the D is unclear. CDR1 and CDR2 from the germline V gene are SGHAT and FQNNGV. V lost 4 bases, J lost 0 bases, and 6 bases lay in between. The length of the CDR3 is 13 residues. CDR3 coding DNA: TGTGCCAGCAGCTCCTATTCTAACTATGGCTACACCTTC. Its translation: CASSSYSNYGYTF.

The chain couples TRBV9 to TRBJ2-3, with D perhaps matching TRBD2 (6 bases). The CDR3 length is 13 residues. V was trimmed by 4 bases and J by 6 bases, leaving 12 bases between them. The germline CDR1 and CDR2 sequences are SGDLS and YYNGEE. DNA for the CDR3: TGTGCCAGCAGCCCCGGAGGGGCGGATACGCAGTATTTT. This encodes CASSPGGADTQYF.

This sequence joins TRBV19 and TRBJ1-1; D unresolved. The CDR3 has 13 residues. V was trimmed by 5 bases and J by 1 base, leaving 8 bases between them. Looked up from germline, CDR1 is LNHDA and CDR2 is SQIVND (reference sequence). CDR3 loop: CASSAAGNTEAFF. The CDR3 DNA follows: TGTGCCAGTAGTGCGGCCGGGAACACTGAAGCTTTCTTT.

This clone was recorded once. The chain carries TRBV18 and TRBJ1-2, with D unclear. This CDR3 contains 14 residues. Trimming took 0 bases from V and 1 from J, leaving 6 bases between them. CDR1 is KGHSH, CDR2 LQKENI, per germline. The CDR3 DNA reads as TGTGCCAGCTCACCACCGACATTTAACTATGGCTACACCTTC. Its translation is CASSPPTFNYGYTF.

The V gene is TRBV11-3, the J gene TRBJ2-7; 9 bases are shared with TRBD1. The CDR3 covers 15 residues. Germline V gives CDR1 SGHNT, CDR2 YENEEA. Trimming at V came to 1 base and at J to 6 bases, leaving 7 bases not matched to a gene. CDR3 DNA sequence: TGTGCCAGCAGCTTAGTCACAGGGGGCTTTGGCGAGCAGTACTTC. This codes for CASSLVTGGFGEQYF. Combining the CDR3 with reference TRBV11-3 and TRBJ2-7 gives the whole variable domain EAGVVQSPRYKIIEKKQPVAFWCNPISGHNTLYWYLQNLGQGPELLIRYENEEAVDDSQLPKDRFSAERLKGVDSTLKIQPAELGDSAVYLCASSLVTGGFGEQYFGPGTRLTVT.

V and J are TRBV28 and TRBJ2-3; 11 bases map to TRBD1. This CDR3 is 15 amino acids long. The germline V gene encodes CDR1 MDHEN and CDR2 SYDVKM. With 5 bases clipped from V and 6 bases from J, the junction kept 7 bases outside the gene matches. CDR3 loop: CASSPGGQGGDTQYF. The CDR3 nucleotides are TGTGCCAGCAGTCCAGGGGGACAGGGGGGCGATACGCAGTATTTT.

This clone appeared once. CDR3: CASSSGQGQETQYF. The CDR3 DNA follows: TGTGCCAGCAGCTCTGGACAGGGCCAAGAGACCCAGTACTTC. This chain joins TRBV5-5 and TRBJ2-5; 8 bases are a match to TRBD1. V dropped 3 bases and J dropped 1; count of bases not matched to a gene: 2. The CDR3 runs to 14 residues. The germline V gene encodes CDR1 SGHKS and CDR2 YYEKEE (reference sequence). Combining the CDR3 with reference TRBV5-5 and TRBJ2-5 gives the whole variable domain DAGVTQSPTHLIKTRGQQVTLRCSPISGHKSVSWYQQVLGQGPQFIFQYYEKEERGRGNFPDRFSARQFPNYSSELNVNALLLGDSALYLCASSSGQGQETQYFGPGTRLLVL.

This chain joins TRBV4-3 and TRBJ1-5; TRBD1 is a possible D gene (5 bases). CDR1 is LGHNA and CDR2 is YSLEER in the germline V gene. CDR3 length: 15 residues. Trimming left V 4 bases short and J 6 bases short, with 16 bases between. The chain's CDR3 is CASSPSGTPGQPQHF. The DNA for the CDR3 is TGCGCCAGCAGCCCCTCCGGGACTCCGGGTCAGCCCCAGCATTTT.

CDR3 nucleotide sequence: TGTGCCACCAGCAGTGGGCTAGCGTCCTCCTACGAGCAGTACTTC. This gives the protein CATSSGLASSYEQYF. The chain uses TRBV15 and TRBJ2-7; maybe TRBD2 (6 bases). V lost 3 bases and J lost 0, with 12 bases in between. Germline CDR1 is LNHNV and CDR2 is YYDKDF (reference sequence). The CDR3 consists of 15 residues. The variable domain in full, completed from reference TRBV15 and TRBJ2-7, reads DAMVIQNPRYQVTQFGKPVTLSCSQTLNHNVMYWYQQKSSQAPKLLFHYYDKDFNNEADTPDNFQSRRPNTSFCFLDIRSPGLGDTAMYLCATSSGLASSYEQYFGPGTRLTVT.

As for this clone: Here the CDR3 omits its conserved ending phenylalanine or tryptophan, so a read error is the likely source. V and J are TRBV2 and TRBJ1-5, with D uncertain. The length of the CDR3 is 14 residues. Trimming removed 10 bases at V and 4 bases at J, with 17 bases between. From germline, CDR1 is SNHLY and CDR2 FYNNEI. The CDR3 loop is CATSKGGQNQPQHL. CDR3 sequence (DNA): TGTGCCACCAGCAAGGGAGGGCAGAATCAGCCCCAGCATCTT.

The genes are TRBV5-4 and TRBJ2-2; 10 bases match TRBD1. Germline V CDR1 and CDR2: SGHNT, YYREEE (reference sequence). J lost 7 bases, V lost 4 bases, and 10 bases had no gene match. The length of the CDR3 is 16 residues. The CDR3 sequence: CASSPGGTGVVGELFF. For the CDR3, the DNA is TGTGCCAGCAGCCCTGGGGGGACAGGGGTAGTCGGGGAGCTGTTTTTT. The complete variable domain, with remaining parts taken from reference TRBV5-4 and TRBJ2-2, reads ETGVTQSPTHLIKTRGQQVTLRCSSQSGHNTVSWYQQALGQGPQFIFQYYREEENGRGNFPPRFSGLQFPNYSSELNVNALELDDSALYLCASSPGGTGVVGELFFGEGSRLTVL.

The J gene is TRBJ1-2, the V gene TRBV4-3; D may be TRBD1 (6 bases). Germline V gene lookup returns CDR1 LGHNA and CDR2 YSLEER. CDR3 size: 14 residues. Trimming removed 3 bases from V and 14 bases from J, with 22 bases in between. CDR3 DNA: TGCGCCAGCAGCCAGACCCCTGGGGGGGCCCTACCGACCTTC. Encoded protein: CASSQTPGGALPTF.

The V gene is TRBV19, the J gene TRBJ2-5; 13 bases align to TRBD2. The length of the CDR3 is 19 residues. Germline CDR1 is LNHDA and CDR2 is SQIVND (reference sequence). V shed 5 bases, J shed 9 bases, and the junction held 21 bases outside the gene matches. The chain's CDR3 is CASSPRTSGSLAPLRAQYF. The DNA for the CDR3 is TGTGCCAGTAGTCCCCGGACTAGCGGGAGTCTTGCCCCCTTGAGGGCCCAGTACTTC.

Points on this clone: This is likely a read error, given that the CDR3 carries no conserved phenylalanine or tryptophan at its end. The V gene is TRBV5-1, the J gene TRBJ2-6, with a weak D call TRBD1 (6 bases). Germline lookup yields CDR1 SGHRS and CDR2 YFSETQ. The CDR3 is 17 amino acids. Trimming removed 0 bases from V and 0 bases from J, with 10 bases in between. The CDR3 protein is CASSLGQGSSGANVLTC. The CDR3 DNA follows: TGCGCCAGCAGCTTGGGGCAGGGGAGCTCTGGGGCCAACGTCCTGACTTGC.

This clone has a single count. CDR3 sequence (DNA): TGTGCCAGCAGTTTGGACAGCCATAATGAAAAACTGTTTTTT. It translates to CASSLDSHNEKLFF. The rearrangement uses TRBV27 and TRBJ1-4, with a weak D call TRBD1 (6 bases). V lost 3 bases and J 4 bases, leaving 9 bases between the germline ends. The germline gives CDR1 MNHEY, CDR2 SMNVEV (reference sequence). The CDR3 is 14 residues long.

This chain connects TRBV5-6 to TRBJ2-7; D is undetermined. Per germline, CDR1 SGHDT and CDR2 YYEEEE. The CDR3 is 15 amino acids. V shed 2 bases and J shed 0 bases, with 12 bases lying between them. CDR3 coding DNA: TGTGCCAGCAGCTTACGCCCAGGTAGCTCCTACGAGCAGTACTTC. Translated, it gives CASSLRPGSSYEQYF.

CDR3 nucleotide sequence: TGTGCCAGCAGCCAAAAAGGGGGAAGCTCCTACAATGAGCAGTTCTTC. It translates to CASSQKGGSSYNEQFF. The chain combines TRBV7-3 with TRBJ2-1; possibly TRBD1 for D (6 bases). V was clipped by 5 bases and J by 0 bases, with 14 bases between them. CDR3 length: 16 residues. Germline V gives CDR1 SGHTA, CDR2 FQGTGA.

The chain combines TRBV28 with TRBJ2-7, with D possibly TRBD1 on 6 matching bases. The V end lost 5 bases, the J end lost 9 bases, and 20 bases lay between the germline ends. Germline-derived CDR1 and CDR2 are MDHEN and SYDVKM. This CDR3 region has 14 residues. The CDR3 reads CASSPSGQGLRQYF. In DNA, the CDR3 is TGTGCCAGCAGTCCCTCCGGGCAGGGGTTAAGGCAGTACTTC.

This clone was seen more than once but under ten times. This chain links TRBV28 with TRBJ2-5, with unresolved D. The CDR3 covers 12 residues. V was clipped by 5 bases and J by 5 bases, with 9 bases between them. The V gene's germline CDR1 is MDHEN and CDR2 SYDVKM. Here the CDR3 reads CASSTNGETQYF. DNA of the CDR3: TGTGCCAGCAGTACCAACGGGGAGACCCAGTACTTC.

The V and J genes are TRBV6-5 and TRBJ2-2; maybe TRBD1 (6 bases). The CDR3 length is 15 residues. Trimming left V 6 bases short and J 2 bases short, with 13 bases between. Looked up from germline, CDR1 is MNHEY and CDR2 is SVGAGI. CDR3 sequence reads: CASRMDSSNTGELFF. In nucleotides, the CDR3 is TGTGCCAGCAGGATGGACAGCTCTAACACCGGGGAGCTGTTTTTT.

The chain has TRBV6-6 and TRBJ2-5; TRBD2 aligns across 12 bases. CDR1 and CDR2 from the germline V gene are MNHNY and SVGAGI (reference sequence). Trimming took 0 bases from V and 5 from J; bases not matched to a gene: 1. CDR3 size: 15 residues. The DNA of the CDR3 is TGTGCCAGCAGTTACTCAACTAGCGGGAGGGAGACCCAGTACTTC. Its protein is CASSYSTSGRETQYF.

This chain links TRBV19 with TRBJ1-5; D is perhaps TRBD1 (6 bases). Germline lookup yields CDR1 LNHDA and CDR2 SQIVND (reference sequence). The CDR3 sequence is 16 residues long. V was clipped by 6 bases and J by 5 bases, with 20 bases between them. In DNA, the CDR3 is TGTGCCAGTAGCTTAACGTGGGGGGGCATGGATCAGCCCCAGCATTTT. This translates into CASSLTWGGMDQPQHF.

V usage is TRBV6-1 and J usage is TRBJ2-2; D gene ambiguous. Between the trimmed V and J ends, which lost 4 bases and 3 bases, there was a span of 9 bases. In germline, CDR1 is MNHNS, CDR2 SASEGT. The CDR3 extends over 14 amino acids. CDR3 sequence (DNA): TGTGCCAGCAGTGTTTTACAGCACACCGGGGAGCTGTTTTTT. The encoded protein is CASSVLQHTGELFF.

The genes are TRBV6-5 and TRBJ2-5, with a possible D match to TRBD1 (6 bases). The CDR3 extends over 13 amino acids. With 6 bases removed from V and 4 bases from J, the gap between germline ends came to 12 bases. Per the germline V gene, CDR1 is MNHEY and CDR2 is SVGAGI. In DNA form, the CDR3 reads TGTGCCAGCAGCCCCGGGACAAGAGAGACCCAGTACTTC. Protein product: CASSPGTRETQYF.

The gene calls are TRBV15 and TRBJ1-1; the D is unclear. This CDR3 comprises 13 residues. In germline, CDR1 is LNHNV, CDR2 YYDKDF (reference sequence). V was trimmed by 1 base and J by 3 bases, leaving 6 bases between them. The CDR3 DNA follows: TGTGCCACCAGCAGAGCACAGTACACTGAAGCTTTCTTT. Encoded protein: CATSRAQYTEAFF.